Presented here are 21 T cell receptor beta chains from one specimen sequenced in a study of T cells in Graves' hyperthyroidism and ophthalmopathy (dated by TCRdb to between 2019 and 2020). Libraries were constructed by multiplex PCR. TCRdb names Illumina HiSeq 2000 as the instrument used. Amplification of TCR beta CDR3 regions was carried out from RNA transcripts. The TCR CDR3 was subjected to a first round of RT-PCR using the HTBI primer set and the Qiagen OneStep RT-PCR kit. TCRdb passed the public sequencing reads through fastp at Q25 and MiXCR, retaining productive beta sequences. Entries are consolidated by CDR3 protein sequence, retaining the most common genes and DNA. This sample gives 560,000 or so distinct CDR3 sequences in total; approximately 44% of them show up just once. Together, the top ten hold 8.2% of the sample. The source material was peripheral blood or thyroid tissue (not recorded which). Receptor source: a woman aged 18-35 years with Graves' hyperthyroidism. Donor details come from another sample of the same person, matched by shared clones.

This clonotype turned up a few times. The chain couples TRBV12-3 or TRBV12-4 to TRBJ1-2; no reliable D call. CDR3 size: 11 residues. V was shortened by 10 bases and J by 14 bases, with 20 bases between the two germline ends. In nucleotides, the CDR3 is TGTGCCACCACGGGAGGGATCATACGAACCTTC. Its translation: CATTGGIIRTF.

The J gene is TRBJ2-5, the V gene TRBV6-1; 10 nucleotides align to TRBD1. The germline V gene has CDR1 MNHNS and CDR2 SASEGT. This CDR3 comprises 15 residues. V lost 7 bases to trimming and J lost 5 bases; unmatched junction nucleotides: 10. CDR3 residues: CASTPRDRGPETQYF. CDR3 nucleotide sequence: TGTGCCAGCACACCCCGGGACAGGGGTCCCGAGACCCAGTACTTC.

This clonotype turned up a few times. This sequence joins TRBV5-1 and TRBJ1-1; a weak D match, TRBD1 (6 bases). V shed 6 bases and J shed 4 bases, with 19 bases lying between them. This CDR3 contains 15 residues. From germline, CDR1 is SGHRS and CDR2 YFSETQ. The CDR3 DNA reads TGCGCCAGCATCGCGAAGGGGGAAGTGGGCACTGAAGCTTTCTTT. It translates to CASIAKGEVGTEAFF. Supplemented by reference TRBV5-1 and TRBJ1-1, the full variable domain reads KAGVTQTPRYLIKTRGQQVTLSCSPISGHRSVSWYQQTPGQGLQFLFEYFSETQRNKGNFPGRFSGRQFSNSRSEMNVSTLELGDSALYLCASIAKGEVGTEAFFGQGTRLTVV.

The V call is TRBV9, the J call TRBJ2-7; 11 nucleotides align to TRBD2. The J segment lost 0 bases and the V segment lost 9 bases, leaving 11 bases of the junction unmatched. The length of the CDR3 is 16 residues. Germline loops: CDR1 SGDLS, CDR2 YYNGEE. CDR3 DNA sequence: TGTGCCACCAACTCCGGGACTAGCGGAAGCTCCTACGAGCAGTACTTC. Its protein is CATNSGTSGSSYEQYF.

The chain couples TRBV19 to TRBJ1-4; 8 bases align to TRBD1. Looked up from germline, CDR1 is LNHDA and CDR2 is SQIVND (reference sequence). V dropped 6 bases and J dropped 0; count of bases not matched to a gene: 6. The length of the CDR3 is 16 residues. The CDR3 coding sequence is TGTGCCAGTAGCCCGGACAGGGTTTCAACTAATGAAAAACTGTTTTTT. Its translation: CASSPDRVSTNEKLFF.

In this sample, this clonotype turned up many times. The CDR3 reads CATSRDGENTEAFF. DNA for the CDR3: TGTGCCACCAGCAGAGATGGGGAGAACACTGAAGCTTTCTTT. V gene TRBV15 combines with J gene TRBJ1-1; D call uncertain. The germline gives CDR1 LNHNV, CDR2 YYDKDF (reference sequence). There are 14 residues in the CDR3. V shed 0 bases and J shed 1 base, with 6 bases lying between them.

The gene calls are TRBV13 and TRBJ2-7; D gene unclear. Germline CDR1 PRHDT, CDR2 FYEKMQ (reference sequence). CDR3 length: 12 amino acids. V was clipped by 6 bases and J by 6 bases, with 12 bases between them. CDR3 amino acids: CASSPRETEQYF. The CDR3, as DNA: TGTGCCAGCAGTCCCCGAGAGACCGAGCAGTACTTC.

This clonotype was detected only a few times. V and J are TRBV2 and TRBJ1-2; 7 nucleotides align to TRBD1. Losses at the gene ends were 6 bases for V and 7 bases for J; bases not matched to a gene: 8. Germline V gives CDR1 SNHLY, CDR2 FYNNEI. The CDR3 covers 13 residues. The CDR3 spells CASSGEGAAGYTF. The CDR3 bases are TGTGCCAGCAGCGGCGAGGGGGCAGCTGGCTACACCTTC.

The chain joins TRBV12-3 or TRBV12-4 to TRBJ2-7; 9 bases line up with TRBD2. The length of the CDR3 is 14 residues. V trimming: 11 bases; J trimming: 6 bases; junction bases outside the gene matches: 14. CDR3 sequence reads: CAASDSGLAFEQYF. CDR3 coding DNA: TGTGCCGCCAGTGATTCCGGACTAGCGTTCGAGCAGTACTTC.

This sequence joins TRBV10-3 and TRBJ2-7; D is tentatively TRBD1 or TRBD2 (5 bases each). V shed 0 bases and J shed 7 bases, with 10 bases lying between them. Germline V lookup: CDR1 ENHRY, CDR2 SYGVKD. The CDR3 loop spans 13 amino acids. CDR3 nucleotide sequence: TGTGCCATCAGTGAGTCGCAGGGCGGGGAGCAGTACTTC. Translated, it gives CAISESQGGEQYF.

This clonotype was counted a few times. The chain combines TRBV10-3 with TRBJ2-7; 9 bases line up with TRBD2. Germline V gives CDR1 ENHRY, CDR2 SYGVKD. The CDR3 loop spans 16 amino acids. J gave up 8 bases and V 9 bases, and 20 bases lay outside the gene matches. CDR3 nucleotide sequence: TGTGCCATTAGGGACGGACTAACTAGCGGGCAGCCAAAGCAGTACTTC. It yields the protein CAIRDGLTSGQPKQYF.

This clonotype was counted only a few times. This could be a read error, since a much larger clone is one nucleotide away. V and J are TRBV13 and TRBJ1-2; a weak D match, TRBD1 (5 bases). CDR1 and CDR2 (germline): PRHDT, FYEKMQ (reference sequence). Trimming removed 5 bases from V and 4 bases from J, with 11 bases in between. The CDR3 length is 13 residues. The CDR3 region is CASSPRGSYGYTF. The CDR3 DNA reads as TGTGCCAGCAGCCCACGGGGCAGCTATGGCTACACCTTC.

Many counts were recorded for this clonotype. This sequence joins TRBV29-1 and TRBJ1-2; 7 bases fit TRBD1. The CDR3 is 14 amino acids. V lost 6 bases, J lost 0 bases, and 7 bases stayed unmatched. CDR1 is SQVTM, CDR2 ANQGSEA, per germline. The CDR3 DNA follows: TGCAGCGTGCCGGGACAGCCCCCTAACTATGGCTACACCTTC. It is translated as CSVPGQPPNYGYTF.

V and J are TRBV2 and TRBJ2-7; D is possibly TRBD1 (8 bases). Germline loops: CDR1 SNHLY, CDR2 FYNNEI. The CDR3 has 15 residues. Trimming stripped 1 base from V and 3 bases from J, with 13 bases between. CDR3 in amino acids: CASSEVQGGNYEQYF. CDR3 in DNA: TGTGCCAGCAGTGAAGTACAGGGGGGGAACTACGAGCAGTACTTC.

The V call is TRBV29-1, the J call TRBJ1-2, with D unresolved. The ends were cut back, 0 bases at V and 5 bases at J, with 13 bases in the middle. The CDR3 sequence is 14 residues long. CDR1 is SQVTM and CDR2 is ANQGSEA in the germline V gene. The CDR3 bases are TGCAGCGTTGAAGATAATCAGCTGGGGTATGGCTACACCTTC. This codes for CSVEDNQLGYGYTF.

This clonotype has at least ten counts. The rearrangement uses TRBV24-1 and TRBJ1-2, with unresolved D. V lost 3 bases and J 5 bases, leaving 9 bases between the germline ends. The CDR3 is 13 residues long. The germline CDR1 and CDR2 sequences are KGHDR and SFDVKD. The CDR3 is CATSDRTPYGYTF. The CDR3 bases are TGTGCCACCAGTGATCGGACTCCATATGGCTACACCTTC.

On this clonotype: One end of the junction fails to match germline, which may point to a read error. The V and J genes are TRBV5-1 and TRBJ2-5, with D possibly being TRBD2 (5 bases). The CDR3 length is 14 residues. The germline gives CDR1 SGHRS, CDR2 YFSETQ. CDR3 in amino acids: CASSLGVGAETQYF. The CDR3 nucleotides are TGTGCCAGCAGCTTGGGAGTGGGAGCAGAGACCCAGTACTTC.

The V and J genes are TRBV7-2 and TRBJ1-2; 12 bases are shared with TRBD1. Germline-derived CDR1 and CDR2 are SGHTA and FQGNSA. V gave up 5 bases and J gave up 2 bases; unmatched junction bases: 12. The CDR3 runs 18 residues. The CDR3 DNA sequence: TGTGCCAGCAGCCAGACTTGGGACAGGGGGCATAAAAACTATGGCTACACCTTC. It is translated as CASSQTWDRGHKNYGYTF.

The chain carries TRBV2 and TRBJ2-2; D gene ambiguous. The CDR3 extends over 14 amino acids. The V gene lost 3 bases and the J gene lost 7 bases, with 12 bases spanning the gap. Germline V gene lookup returns CDR1 SNHLY and CDR2 FYNNEI. CDR3 region: CASSEWPGVGELFF. CDR3 bases: TGTGCCAGCAGTGAGTGGCCCGGTGTCGGGGAGCTGTTTTTT.

This clonotype has ten or more counts. The chain couples TRBV2 to TRBJ1-2, with a weak D call TRBD1 (6 bases). Trimming took 4 bases from V and 5 from J, leaving 8 bases between them. There are 12 residues in the CDR3. Germline V gene data show CDR1 as SNHLY and CDR2 as FYNNEI. The CDR3 protein is CASSGQEYGYTF. The CDR3 DNA follows: TGTGCCAGCAGTGGACAGGAATATGGCTACACCTTC.

The chain has TRBV19 and TRBJ1-2; 9 bases align to TRBD1. The CDR3 contains 14 residues. Germline V CDR1 and CDR2: LNHDA, SQIVND (reference sequence). Trimming at V came to 5 bases and at J to 6 bases, leaving 7 bases not matched to a gene. The CDR3 region has the DNA TGTGCCAGTAGTTGGGGACAGGGAAATGATGGCTACACCTTC. Its translation: CASSWGQGNDGYTF. Combining the CDR3 with reference TRBV19 and TRBJ1-2 gives the whole variable domain DGGITQSPKYLFRKEGQNVTLSCEQNLNHDAMYWYRQDPGQGLRLIYYSQIVNDFQKGDIAEGYSVSREKKESFPLTVTSAQKNPTAFYLCASSWGQGNDGYTFGSGTRLTVV.